The sequence of this T cell receptor (beta chain) was determined in a study of T-cell memory formation after mild COVID-19 (dated by TCRdb to the early 2020s). Background on the whole study: TCR sequence clusters from the two donors were found to be largely donor specific. Two young, previously healthy adult volunteers, one female and one male, were included in the cohort. Longitudinal TCRalpha and TCRbeta repertoire sequencing tracked T-cell clones expanding and contracting after mild COVID-19 in a couple of donors.

This clonotype showed up just a few times. The clone's antigen remains unknown. The input lacks base qualities; no much larger clone sits a single base away. Summary of the overall study and its limitations: Clones contracting from day 15 to 85 had balanced CD4/CD8 phenotypes, while a second wave expanding from day 15 to 37 was biased towards CD4+. Whether the second-wave clones peaking on day 37 were SARS-CoV-2 specific was not confirmed. The detection of some responding clones in pre-infection memory suggests that pre-existing cross-reactive memory T cells joined the SARS-CoV-2 response. Only two mild cases were covered in the study, and larger cohorts including severe cases with pre-infection samples were considered necessary. Contracting CD4+ clones appeared mostly in the CM and EM memory subsets, whereas CD8+ clones were enriched in EMRA.

Ficoll-Paque density gradient centrifugation was used to isolate PBMCs. The instrument was an Illumina NovaSeq 6000. TCRalpha and TCRbeta cDNA libraries were constructed by 5'RACE with constant-segment primers, with sample barcodes and unique molecular identifiers being introduced. Trizol reagent was used to extract RNA from every sample. Library amplification was performed in two PCR steps, and a second sample barcode and Illumina TruSeq adapters were introduced in the second step. The libraries were sequenced on an Illumina NovaSeq using 2 x 150 bp paired-end reads. In the original analysis: Demultiplexing of reads and collapsing into UMI-guided consensus sequences were performed with migec v1.2.7. Using mixcr v2.1.11, the UMI consensuses were aligned to TRA and TRB V and J templates and assembled into clonotypes. Expanded or contracted clonotypes were those called significant by both edgeR and NoisET, with noise models trained on biological replicates. For edgeR calls, a false discovery rate-adjusted p below 0.01 and a log2 fold-change threshold of 1 were applied. PCA with hierarchical clustering of max-normalized trajectories of the 1000 most abundant clonotypes was used as exploratory dynamics analysis. Separately sequenced CD4+ and CD8+ repertoires were used to assign a CD4 or CD8 phenotype to each responding clone. TCRdb trimmed public reads at Q25 via fastp, called clones via MiXCR and kept in-frame beta chains. Rows merge per CDR3 protein into single entries with the most common DNA and genes. In this record, the V and J calls reflect TCRdb's handling and not the investigators' own analysis. This sample gives under 450,000 distinct CDR3 sequences in total; around 22% of them show up just once. 13% of the sample rests with the top ten.

Per the germline V gene (reference sequence), PRHDT is the CDR1 and FYEKMQ is the CDR2. Trimming removed 6 bases from V and 3 bases from J; the gene matches leave 10 bases unexplained. Spanning cysteine to phenylalanine, the CDR3 consists of 16 amino acids. Of all the DNA, just the CDR3 is kept, 48 bases in frame from base 1. The receptor chain draws on TRBV13 and TRBJ2-7, with TRBD2 identical over 11 junction bases. Input material: PBMCs or a T cell subset sorted from them (not recorded which). This receptor was identified in an adult woman who had mild COVID-19 (a few samples of this study predate the infection). The sample titles of this study are shuffled in the database, so cell type and time point are left out; the donor was told from shared clones. The nucleotides read TGTGCCAGCAGTTGGACTAGCGGGCGACTTGACTACGAGCAGTACTTC. This codes for CASSWTSGRLDYEQYF.